These T cell receptor beta chains were read from a single sample in a study of CD8 T cells in Susac syndrome. TCRdb called the immunoSEQ multiplex PCR reads again in MiXCR, with one record for every CDR3 protein. The data hold around 160,000 distinct CDR3 sequences, with approximately 95% observed a single time. Sequencing was done on a sample of CD4+ T cells from PBMCs. The source is a human donor with multiple sclerosis. The CDR3 runs from the conserved cysteine through the conserved F or W. D genes are given only for firm matches.

CDR3: CASSPRITEAFF
D: -
J: TRBJ1-1
V: TRBV13

CDR3: CAISERLASSETQYF
D: -
J: TRBJ2-5
V: TRBV10-3

CDR3: CAISESKGKDTEAFF
D: -
J: TRBJ1-1
V: TRBV10-3

CDR3: CASRGPGAHEQYF
D: -
J: TRBJ2-7
V: TRBV6-6

CDR3: CSARKPSGTTGELFF
D: TRBD2
J: TRBJ2-2
V: TRBV20-1

CDR3: CSAPLGGRVDQPQHF
D: -
J: TRBJ1-5
V: TRBV20-1

CDR3: CATSDPFGNEQFF
D: -
J: TRBJ2-1
V: TRBV24-1

CDR3: CASHPGLASGELFF
D: TRBD2
J: TRBJ2-2
V: TRBV2

CDR3: CASSPRWTSGSLERFF
D: TRBD2
J: TRBJ2-1
V: TRBV6-2/TRBV6-3

CDR3: CASSSYPDTQYF
D: -
J: TRBJ2-3
V: TRBV12-3/TRBV12-4

CDR3: CASTSGGRRNEQFF
D: TRBD2
J: TRBJ2-1
V: TRBV3-1